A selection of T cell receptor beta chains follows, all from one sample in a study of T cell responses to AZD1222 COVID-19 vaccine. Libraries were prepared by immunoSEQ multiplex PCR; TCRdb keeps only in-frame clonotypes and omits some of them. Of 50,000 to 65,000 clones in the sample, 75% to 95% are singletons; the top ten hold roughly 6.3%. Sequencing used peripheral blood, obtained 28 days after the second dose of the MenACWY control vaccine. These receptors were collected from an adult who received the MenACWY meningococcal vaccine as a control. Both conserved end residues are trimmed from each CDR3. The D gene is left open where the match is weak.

cdr3_aa: ASSESGSNQPQH; v_call: TRBV10-1; d_call: NA; j_call: TRBJ1-5
cdr3_aa: ASSLSWGTGQEQY; v_call: TRBV5-1; d_call: NA; j_call: TRBJ2-7
cdr3_aa: ASSQGTGTSSGKLF; v_call: TRBV4-1; d_call: NA; j_call: TRBJ1-4
cdr3_aa: ASTDRGQGNYGYT; v_call: TRBV19; d_call: TRBD1; j_call: TRBJ1-2
cdr3_aa: ASSPTRGTRGAF; v_call: TRBV7-9; d_call: NA; j_call: TRBJ1-1
cdr3_aa: AISESHGAF; v_call: TRBV10-3; d_call: NA; j_call: TRBJ1-1
cdr3_aa: ASTLRHTEAF; v_call: TRBV28; d_call: NA; j_call: TRBJ1-1
cdr3_aa: ASSCGSTDRETDTQY; v_call: TRBV7-4; d_call: TRBD1; j_call: TRBJ2-3
cdr3_aa: SVDWNTEAF; v_call: TRBV29-1; d_call: NA; j_call: TRBJ1-1
cdr3_aa: AWSGLAATDTQY; v_call: TRBV30; d_call: TRBD2; j_call: TRBJ2-3
cdr3_aa: AWSVGWTTPVAF; v_call: TRBV30; d_call: NA; j_call: TRBJ1-1
cdr3_aa: ASSPNGPHNEQY; v_call: TRBV27; d_call: NA; j_call: TRBJ2-7
cdr3_aa: ASSQGQLGYT; v_call: TRBV6-6; d_call: NA; j_call: TRBJ1-2
cdr3_aa: AWSAILNTIY; v_call: TRBV30; d_call: NA; j_call: TRBJ1-3
cdr3_aa: ASNGVGAGGSQPQH; v_call: TRBV19; d_call: TRBD1; j_call: TRBJ1-5
cdr3_aa: ATEDQGTNNSPLH; v_call: TRBV10-3; d_call: NA; j_call: TRBJ1-6
cdr3_aa: TSSSIAGPHTDTQY; v_call: TRBV1; d_call: NA; j_call: TRBJ2-3
cdr3_aa: ASSATSSNQPQH; v_call: TRBV3-1/TRBV3-2; d_call: NA; j_call: TRBJ1-5
cdr3_aa: ASGEQDSNQPQH; v_call: TRBV6-4; d_call: NA; j_call: TRBJ1-5
cdr3_aa: ASSQVKDTQY; v_call: TRBV3-1/TRBV3-2; d_call: NA; j_call: TRBJ2-3
cdr3_aa: AWSVSWEYEQY; v_call: TRBV30; d_call: NA; j_call: TRBJ2-7
cdr3_aa: ASSQVGQNIQY; v_call: TRBV28; d_call: NA; j_call: TRBJ2-4
cdr3_aa: ASSERPNNQPQH; v_call: TRBV6-1; d_call: NA; j_call: TRBJ1-5
cdr3_aa: SAGGGSVNTDTQY; v_call: TRBV29-1; d_call: NA; j_call: TRBJ2-3
cdr3_aa: ASSRGDTEAF; v_call: TRBV5-4; d_call: NA; j_call: TRBJ1-1
cdr3_aa: AISDGQGKLAKNIQY; v_call: TRBV10-3; d_call: TRBD1; j_call: TRBJ2-4
cdr3_aa: ASSYSPYEQY; v_call: TRBV6-6; d_call: NA; j_call: TRBJ2-7
cdr3_aa: ASSPGLPPVGYEQY; v_call: TRBV7-2; d_call: NA; j_call: TRBJ2-7
cdr3_aa: ASRDSWFELF; v_call: TRBV5-1; d_call: NA; j_call: TRBJ1-4
cdr3_aa: ATSAPVGGTQY; v_call: TRBV24-1; d_call: NA; j_call: TRBJ2-3